These 18 T cell receptor beta chains share one sample of origin, sequenced in a study of persistence of HIV-infected CD4 T cells. The immunoSEQ assay was version 4, run in survey mode. Data came from immunoSEQ multiplex PCR; TCRdb stores just in-frame clones and leaves some out. The repertoire holds 37,000 or so clones, with around 80% as singletons. The stimulus was lysate of CMV-infected fibroblasts, about 10 ug/mL. Memory cells lacking CD40L and CD69 with high CD45RO were sorted. These receptors have no known antigen. The material sequenced was CD4+ T cells sorted from PBMCs after approximately 18-hour stimulation, taken from a patient who received antiretroviral therapy. The source is an adult man with HIV who was CMV-seropositive.

This chain connects TRBV9 to TRBJ2-1; D tentatively reads TRBD1 or TRBD2 (5 bases each). The CDR3 is 17 amino acids. Germline CDR1 is SGDLS and CDR2 is YYNGEE. The V end lost 3 bases, the J end lost 7 bases, and 23 bases lay between the germline ends. The CDR3 loop reads CASSAHINAGRGNEQFF. For the CDR3, the DNA is TGTGCCAGCAGCGCCCACATTAACGCAGGGAGAGGGAATGAGCAGTTCTTC.

The chain uses TRBV27 and TRBJ2-7; TRBD1 aligns across 10 bases. The junction had 10 bases not matched to a gene; V was cut back by 6 bases and J by 2 bases. The CDR3 sequence is 16 residues long. Germline assignment: CDR1 MNHEY and CDR2 SMNVEV (reference sequence). The CDR3: CASRRAGTGETYEQYF. The CDR3 DNA is TGTGCCAGCAGAAGAGCCGGGACAGGGGAGACCTACGAGCAGTACTTC.

Concerning this clone: This sample also contains other DNA sequences that code for the same CDR3. The chain carries TRBV3-1 (or the pseudogene TRBV3-2) and TRBJ1-6; 10 bases line up with TRBD1. Per germline, CDR1 LGHDT and CDR2 YNNKEL (reference sequence). Trimming at V came to 6 bases and at J to 7 bases, leaving 3 bases not matched to a gene. CDR3 length: 14 residues. CDR3 nucleotides: TGTGCCAGCAGTCCGGGACAGGGGAATTCACCCCTCCACTTT. This codes for CASSPGQGNSPLHF.

J is TRBJ2-3 and V is TRBV5-1; D uncertain. Germline CDR1 is SGHRS and CDR2 is YFSETQ. V was trimmed by 4 bases and J by 5 bases, leaving 5 bases between them. The CDR3 is 11 amino acids. The CDR3 DNA reads as TGCGCCAGCAGCGCAAAAGATACGCAGTATTTT. Its protein product is CASSAKDTQYF.

The chain employs TRBV5-5 and TRBJ2-2; TRBD1 is a possible D gene (6 bases). CDR1 is SGHKS and CDR2 is YYEKEE in the germline V gene (reference sequence). The CDR3 runs 14 residues. V lost 5 bases, J lost 1 base, and 9 bases lay in between. In DNA, the CDR3 is TGTGCCAGCAGTCTACAGGGGAACACCGGGGAGCTGTTTTTT. This translates into CASSLQGNTGELFF.

The chain has TRBV9 and TRBJ1-6; 8 bases match TRBD1. This CDR3 spans 16 amino acids. Germline V gives CDR1 SGDLS, CDR2 YYNGEE. With 4 bases clipped from V and 4 bases from J, the junction kept 7 bases outside the gene matches. CDR3 sequence reads: CASSPTGGVYNSPLHF. As DNA, the CDR3 is TGTGCCAGCAGCCCCACAGGGGGGGTTTATAATTCACCCCTCCACTTT. Filled out from reference TRBV9 and TRBJ1-6, the complete variable domain reads DSGVTQTPKHLITATGQRVTLRCSPRSGDLSVYWYQQSLDQGLQFLIQYYNGEERAKGNILERFSAQQFPDLHSELNLSSLELGDSALYFCASSPTGGVYNSPLHFGNGTRLTVT.

This clone showed up just once. The chain employs TRBV9 and TRBJ2-1; D gene uncertain. Germline CDR1 SGDLS, CDR2 YYNGEE. This CDR3 has 13 residues. Deletions cut 0 bases from V and 6 bases from J, with 7 bases between. CDR3 nucleotide sequence: TGTGCCAGCAGCGTAGTTACCTCCAATGAGCAGTTCTTC. Translated, it gives CASSVVTSNEQFF.

The chain couples TRBV7-8 to TRBJ1-6, with TRBD1 identical over 7 bases. This CDR3 has 13 amino acids. From germline, CDR1 is SGHVS and CDR2 FQNEAQ. V was clipped by 3 bases and J by 10 bases; unmatched bases: 3. The CDR3 is CASSLTGQSPLHF. The CDR3 DNA is TGTGCCAGCAGCTTGACAGGGCAATCACCCCTCCACTTT.

The DNA for the CDR3 is TGTGCCAGCAGCTTGGGCAGGGCTACTAACTATGGCTACACCTTC. It specifies CASSLGRATNYGYTF. The rearrangement joins TRBV5-4 to TRBJ1-2; a weak D match, TRBD1 (5 bases). V lost 0 bases to trimming and J lost 0 bases, with 9 bases between them. The CDR3 is 15 amino acids. In germline, CDR1 is SGHNT, CDR2 YYREEE (reference sequence).

The gene calls are TRBV28 and TRBJ1-4, with D perhaps matching TRBD1 (6 bases). Deletions cut 5 bases from V and 2 bases from J, with 18 bases between. This CDR3 is built from 17 residues. Germline CDR1 reads MDHEN; CDR2 reads SYDVKM. The CDR3: CASSPAGGRETNEKLFF. CDR3 DNA: TGTGCCAGCAGTCCAGCGGGGGGCCGGGAGACTAATGAAAAACTGTTTTTT.

The chain employs TRBV7-9 and TRBJ2-5; 9 nucleotides match TRBD1. The CDR3 length is 15 residues. CDR1 SEHNR and CDR2 FQNEAQ come from the germline V gene (reference sequence). J lost 5 bases, V lost 0 bases, and 4 bases had no gene match. CDR3 loop: CASSLAGQGLETQYF. The CDR3 DNA sequence: TGTGCCAGCAGCTTAGCGGGACAGGGTCTGGAGACCCAGTACTTC.

The genes are TRBV3-1 (or the pseudogene TRBV3-2) and TRBJ2-1, with unresolved D. The V gene's germline CDR1 is LGHDT and CDR2 YNNKEL (reference sequence). This CDR3 contains 15 residues. V was shortened by 1 base and J by 6 bases, with 13 bases between the two germline ends. CDR3 sequence (DNA): TGTGCCAGCAGCCAAGTTCCCCCCCCGTCCAATGAGCAGTTCTTC. Translating gives CASSQVPPPSNEQFF.

This chain joins TRBV6-1 and TRBJ1-2; the D gene is possibly TRBD1 (5 bases). This CDR3 is built from 15 residues. The germline V gene encodes CDR1 MNHNS and CDR2 SASEGT. Deletions cut 3 bases from V and 3 bases from J, with 14 bases between. CDR3 sequence reads: CASSDKWGRDYGYTF. The CDR3 nucleotides are TGTGCCAGCAGTGATAAGTGGGGGAGGGACTATGGCTACACCTTC.

The rearrangement links TRBV5-4 to TRBJ2-1; the match to TRBD1 covers 9 bases. This CDR3 region has 15 residues. Trimming removed 2 bases from V and 6 bases from J; junction bases left unmatched: 6. Germline V gives CDR1 SGHNT, CDR2 YYREEE (reference sequence). CDR3 nucleotides: TGTGCCAGCAGCTTCGACCGGGACAGGGTCAATGAGCAGTTCTTC. Translating gives CASSFDRDRVNEQFF.

V and J are TRBV18 and TRBJ1-6, with a tentative D call TRBD1 (5 bases). The V gene's germline CDR1 is KGHSH and CDR2 LQKENI. The CDR3 is made up of 16 amino acids. Trimming stripped 4 bases from V and 5 bases from J, with 15 bases between. The CDR3, as DNA: TGTGCCAGCTCACTTGGGACGGCGGATCATAATTCACCCCTCCACTTT. It translates to CASSLGTADHNSPLHF.

The CDR3 bases are TGTGCCAGCAGTTTATCTTCGAACAGGAGGCGGGCTGGCTACACCTTC. Translating gives CASSLSSNRRRAGYTF. The chain uses TRBV27 and TRBJ1-2, with TRBD1 as a possible D gene (5 bases). The CDR3 loop spans 16 amino acids. Trimming cost V 0 bases and J 7 bases, with 18 bases left between them. The V gene's germline CDR1 is MNHEY and CDR2 SMNVEV (reference sequence).

The chain uses TRBV6-5 and TRBJ1-1, with D unclear. CDR1 and CDR2 from the germline V gene are MNHEY and SVGAGI. The CDR3 is 13 residues long. V was shortened by 4 bases and J by 1 base, with 7 bases between the two germline ends. CDR3 sequence: CASSFAPNTEAFF. The CDR3 nucleotides read TGTGCCAGCAGTTTCGCACCGAACACTGAAGCTTTCTTT.

V is TRBV20-1 and J is TRBJ2-7; the D is unclear. The CDR3 runs 10 residues. Germline V gene lookup returns CDR1 DFQATT and CDR2 SNEGSKA (reference sequence). V was trimmed by 0 bases and J by 5 bases, leaving 2 bases between them. CDR3 DNA sequence: TGCAGTGCTAGAGAGAACGAGCAGTACTTC. Residues: CSARENEQYF.